The rows below give T cell receptor beta chains drawn from one sample of a study of T cells in Graves' hyperthyroidism and ophthalmopathy. A single record per CDR3 protein comes from TCRdb applying MiXCR to the multiplex PCR reads. Of some 800,000 distinct CDR3 sequences in the sample, roughly 40% were seen once. Sequencing used blood. Receptors originate from a man younger than 35 with Graves' hyperthyroidism. CDR3s include the opening cysteine and the closing phenylalanine or tryptophan. A D gene is named only where the DNA matches it firmly. Size values are once, few and many counts, or a class for expanded clones, and some rows have none.

abundance	d_gene	v_gene	j_gene	CDR3nt	CDR3aa
-	-	TRBV5-1	TRBJ2-2	TGTGCCAGCAGCTTGAAGGGGCGGCCAGCAATGAACACCGGGGAGCTGTTTTTT	CASSLKGRPAMNTGELFF
few	-	TRBV2	TRBJ1-1	TGTGCCAGCAGGACCCGAATGGAGATGAACACTGAAGCTTTCTTT	CASRTRMEMNTEAFF
-	TRBD2	TRBV29-1	TRBJ2-3	TGCAGCGGGGGGACTAGCGGGGGGTCAGATACGCAGTATTTT	CSGGTSGGSDTQYF
many	TRBD1	TRBV19	TRBJ1-6	TGTGCCAGTAGTAGACAGGGAGGGACGACGGATTCACCCCTCCACTTT	CASSRQGGTTDSPLHF
-	-	TRBV4-1	TRBJ1-5	TGCGCCAGCAGCCAAGGCCACAGGGAGGATCAGCCCCAGCATTTT	CASSQGHREDQPQHF
-	-	TRBV14	TRBJ1-4	TGTGCCAGCAGCACCCGACAATCGGGTGGTGAAGAACTGTTTTTT	CASSTRQSGGEELFF
few	-	TRBV13	TRBJ2-7	TGTGCCAGCACCCCCAGGCAGTCCTACGAGCAGTACTTC	CASTPRQSYEQYF
many	-	TRBV13	TRBJ1-1	TGTGCCAGCAGCCCTGGGACTTCTGAAGCTTTCTTT	CASSPGTSEAFF
few	-	TRBV7-9	TRBJ1-1	TGTGCCAGCAGCCAGGAAGAGGGCCCTGAAGCTTTCTTT	CASSQEEGPEAFF
-	-	TRBV29-1	TRBJ2-5	TGCAGCGGAAGGTCCAGCAGACAAACGAGAGAGACCCAGTACTTC	CSGRSSRQTRETQYF
-	TRBD1	TRBV29-1	TRBJ1-1	TGCAGCGTGGACAGGGAAACGGGACCCGCTTTCTTT	CSVDRETGPAFF
many	TRBD2	TRBV10-3	TRBJ2-7	TGTGCCATCAAGGGCGGGAGCTCCTACGAGCAGTACTTC	CAIKGGSSYEQYF
few	-	TRBV15	TRBJ2-2	TGTGCCACCAGCAGGGATAAGGGGGAGCTGTTTTTT	CATSRDKGELFF
-	TRBD2	TRBV7-2	TRBJ2-7	TGCGCCAGCAGCCAGTACACAGCGGGGAGCTCCTACGAGCAGTACTTC	CASSQYTAGSSYEQYF
-	TRBD1	TRBV7-2	TRBJ1-1	TGTGCCAGCAGCTGGGGGACAGTGGGGGACACTGAAGCTTTCTTT	CASSWGTVGDTEAFF
-	TRBD1	TRBV7-3	TRBJ1-1	TGTGCCAGCAGCTCCCGACAGGGGTCTACTGAAGCTTTCTTT	CASSSRQGSTEAFF
-	-	TRBV7-2	TRBJ2-7	TGTGCCAGCAGTGACCAGGGGGGCGCCTACGAGCAGTACTTC	CASSDQGGAYEQYF
many	-	TRBV2	TRBJ1-5	TGTGCCAGCAGTGACTTAAGGGGGACAAATCAGCCCCAGCATTTT	CASSDLRGTNQPQHF
-	-	TRBV2	TRBJ1-2	TGTGCCAGCCCCTACGAGGGGCGCCCAATTAACTATGGCTACACCTTC	CASPYEGRPINYGYTF
-	TRBD1	TRBV10-3	TRBJ2-5	TGTGCCATCGGCGGGACAGGGGCAGAGACCCAGTACTTC	CAIGGTGAETQYF
-	-	TRBV19	TRBJ2-2	TGTGCCAGTAGCCCATTCGAGCCCTACACCGGGGAGCTGTTTTTT	CASSPFEPYTGELFF
few	TRBD2	TRBV11-2	TRBJ2-7	TGTGCCAGCAGCCCCGGACTAGCGGGAGGCGGGCAGTACTTC	CASSPGLAGGGQYF
few	TRBD2	TRBV7-3	TRBJ2-2	TGTGCCAGCAGCTCCGGACTAGCGGGGGCCTTGAACACCGGGGAGCTGTTTTTT	CASSSGLAGALNTGELFF
many	TRBD1	TRBV9	TRBJ1-2	TGTGCCAGCACCACGCAGGGGGCTTATGGCTACACCTTC	CASTTQGAYGYTF
once	-	TRBV12-3/TRBV12-4	TRBJ1-2	TGTGCCAGCAGTGGATGGGGGGGGTTCTATGGCTACACCTTC	CASSGWGGFYGYTF
-	-	TRBV10-2	TRBJ1-1	TGCGCCAGCAGTTGGGAGGTAGAACTATCGTACTTT	CASSWEVELSYF
many	-	TRBV29-1	TRBJ2-2	TGCAGCGTTGGCTCCGGGGAGCTGTTTTTT	CSVGSGELFF
-	-	TRBV18	TRBJ2-7	TGTGCCAGCTCACCACTAGCGTCAACCTACGAGCAGTACTTC	CASSPLASTYEQYF
few	-	TRBV5-1	TRBJ2-7	TGCGCCAGCATGTCAGCCTACGCGGAGCAGTACTTC	CASMSAYAEQYF
-	-	TRBV15	TRBJ1-5	TGTGCCACCAGCAGGGACAATAGCAATCAGCCCCAGCATTTT	CATSRDNSNQPQHF
-	-	TRBV27	TRBJ1-5	TGTGCCAGCAGTTTATATCCCCCGCCCCAGCATTTT	CASSLYPPPQHF
many	-	TRBV20-1	TRBJ1-1	TGCAGTGCTAGCAGGGCCCTGGACACTGAAGCTTTCTTT	CSASRALDTEAFF
-	-	TRBV20-1	TRBJ2-2	TGCAGTGCTAGGGAAACGCTCGGTCCTCATAGGCCCACCGGGGAGCTGTTTTTT	CSARETLGPHRPTGELFF
many	-	TRBV29-1	TRBJ1-3	TGCAGCGTTCTGGGCCTTTGGTGGGGAAACACCATATATTTT	CSVLGLWWGNTIYF
many	-	TRBV20-1	TRBJ1-5	TGCAGTGCTAGAGATGCGGGCAGGGAGGAACATCAGCCCCAGCATTTT	CSARDAGREEHQPQHF
-	-	TRBV9	TRBJ2-5	TGCGCCAGCAGCCCCTACAGGGTTGTACAAGAGACCCAGTACTTC	CASSPYRVVQETQYF
many	-	TRBV5-1	TRBJ1-6	TGCGCCAGCAGCTTGGTGGGGGCCGATTCACCCCTCCACTTT	CASSLVGADSPLHF
few	-	TRBV6-1	TRBJ2-7	TGTGCCAGCCTTTGGGGTTACACCTACGAGCAGTACTTC	CASLWGYTYEQYF
many	TRBD1	TRBV19	TRBJ2-7	TGTGCCACGAGGCGGGACAGGGCATCCTACGAGCAGTACTTC	CATRRDRASYEQYF
many	-	TRBV2	TRBJ1-3	TGTGCCAGCAGTGGGGGGGCTGGAAACACCATATATTTT	CASSGGAGNTIYF
many	-	TRBV19	TRBJ1-1	TGTGCCAGCCTCCAGCCATTGAACACTGAAGCTTTCTTT	CASLQPLNTEAFF
many	-	TRBV11-3	TRBJ2-5	TGTGCCAGCAGCGGCGGACAGTACCAAGAGACCCAGTACTTC	CASSGGQYQETQYF
-	TRBD2	TRBV7-9	TRBJ2-7	TGTGCTTTTTCGACTAGCGGGAGGGCCAGTGGGTCCTACGAGCAGTACTTC	CAFSTSGRASGSYEQYF
-	-	TRBV15	TRBJ1-5	TGTGCCACCAGCAGCCCCCTGGCCCGCAATCAGCCCCAGCATTTT	CATSSPLARNQPQHF
many	TRBD2	TRBV25-1	TRBJ2-3	TGTGCCAGCAGGACTAGCGGCACAGATACGCAGTATTTT	CASRTSGTDTQYF
few	-	TRBV5-6	TRBJ1-1	TGTGCCAGCAGCTTGGCTAGGGCTTGGGAAGCTTTCTTT	CASSLARAWEAFF
few	TRBD1	TRBV6-5	TRBJ1-1	TGTGCCAGCAGTTGGGACAGATCGAACACTGAAGCTTTCTTT	CASSWDRSNTEAFF
-	-	TRBV2	TRBJ1-2	TGTGCCAGCAGCTTCAAAACGACCCCAGGGGTGCACTATGGCTACACCTTC	CASSFKTTPGVHYGYTF
few	TRBD1	TRBV12-3/TRBV12-4	TRBJ1-4	TGTGCCAGCCGGGACAGGGGTGAAAAACTGTTTTTT	CASRDRGEKLFF
many	-	TRBV10-3	TRBJ2-7	TGTGCCATCAGTGAGCACAGGGTTGGTAACGAGCAGTACTTC	CAISEHRVGNEQYF
-	-	TRBV10-2	TRBJ1-4	TGCGCCAGCAGTGAGATCGGGCAGGGACGTGAAAAACTGTTTTTT	CASSEIGQGREKLFF
few	-	TRBV20-1	TRBJ2-5	TGCAGTGCTAGAGATAAGGGGGGGGAGACCCAGTACTTC	CSARDKGGETQYF
-	-	TRBV19	TRBJ2-3	TGTGCCAGTCGGTTACCCGGCACAGATACGCAGTATTTT	CASRLPGTDTQYF
-	TRBD1	TRBV19	TRBJ2-5	TGTGCCAGTAGTATAGAAGGGACAGGGGTGCGGGAGACCCAGTACTTC	CASSIEGTGVRETQYF
few	-	TRBV4-1	TRBJ2-6	TGCGCCAGCAGCCAAGAACGGGTGTGGAGAGCTGGGGCCAACGTCCTGACTTTC	CASSQERVWRAGANVLTF
-	-	TRBV5-1	TRBJ2-7	TGCGCCAGCAGCCCCGCTCGGGGGGCAACCTACGAGCAGTACTTC	CASSPARGATYEQYF
-	-	TRBV7-9	TRBJ2-2	TGTGCCAGCAGCCCCCAGAGTTCAGGGGAGCTGTTTTTT	CASSPQSSGELFF
many	TRBD1	TRBV2	TRBJ1-1	TGTGCCAGTAAGGGGGCAGGGGGCACTGAAGCTTTCTTT	CASKGAGGTEAFF
-	-	TRBV5-4	TRBJ1-1	TGTGCCAGCAGCTCGCCGGGGAGTGAGGCTTTCTTT	CASSSPGSEAFF
-	-	TRBV4-1	TRBJ1-6	TGCGCCAGCAGCCAAGAAGGTGACCTGGATTCACCCCTCCACTTT	CASSQEGDLDSPLHF